This is a list of T cell receptor beta chains from one sample in a study of blood T cells in healthy people across ages. TCRdb analysed the 5' RACE reads with MiXCR anew, one entry per CDR3 protein. This table has 1.5 million to 2 million distinct CDR3 sequences, roughly two fifths appearing once. Sequences were obtained from blood. These receptors were taken from a human donor in good health. Each CDR3 is given with its conserved first and last residue. Fields, in order: D gene, clone size, J gene, CDR3 length, V gene, CDR3 protein, CDR3 DNA. A D gene is named only where the DNA matches it firmly. Expanded clones get a size class; other rows say once, few or many, or leave the size out.

TRBD1 | NA | TRBJ1-5 | 17 | TRBV12-3/TRBV12-4 | CASSLGDRGYSNQPQHF | TGTGCCAGCAGTTTAGGGGACAGGGGATATAGCAATCAGCCCCAGCATTTT
TRBD1 | NA | TRBJ2-1 | 17 | TRBV2 | CVSSERVGQGSYNEQFF | TGTGTCAGCAGTGAAAGGGTGGGACAGGGATCCTACAATGAGCAGTTCTTC
NA | NA | TRBJ1-2 | 16 | TRBV28 | CASRPTHTGFNYGYTF | TGTGCCAGCAGGCCAACTCACACAGGGTTTAACTATGGCTACACCTTC
NA | few | TRBJ2-3 | 16 | TRBV21-1 | CASSEGAVTSTDTQYF | TGTGCCAGCAGCGAAGGGGCGGTTACTAGCACAGATACGCAGTATTTT
NA | NA | TRBJ2-1 | 14 | TRBV9 | CASSVDRLEDEQFF | TGTGCCAGCAGCGTAGACAGGTTAGAGGATGAGCAGTTCTTC
NA | few | TRBJ2-7 | 15 | TRBV5-1 | CASHMLQGSIYEQYF | TGCGCCAGCCATATGCTACAGGGTTCCATCTACGAGCAGTACTTC
NA | NA | TRBJ1-6 | 14 | TRBV6-1 | CASSQTAFNSPLHF | TGTGCCAGCAGCCAGACAGCTTTTAATTCACCCCTCCACTTT
NA | NA | TRBJ2-3 | 14 | TRBV4-1 | CASSPEAVSDTQYF | TGCGCCAGCAGCCCCGAGGCCGTAAGCGATACGCAGTATTTT
NA | NA | TRBJ2-5 | 14 | TRBV5-1 | CASSLEGGKETQYF | TGCGCCAGCAGCTTGGAAGGGGGAAAAGAGACCCAGTACTTC
NA | few | TRBJ1-4 | 14 | TRBV7-2 | CASSLARFNEKLFF | TGTGCCAGCAGCTTAGCCAGGTTCAATGAAAAACTGTTTTTT
TRBD1 | NA | TRBJ2-3 | 14 | TRBV7-2 | CASSLAQGAYTQYF | TGTGCCAGCAGCTTAGCACAGGGGGCGTATACGCAGTATTTT
TRBD1 | NA | TRBJ1-5 | 13 | TRBV28 | CASSGQGGSPQHF | TGTGCCAGCAGCGGACAGGGGGGATCGCCCCAGCATTTT
TRBD2 | once | TRBJ2-1 | 16 | TRBV3-1 | CASSQVGGRASNEQFF | TGTGCCAGCAGCCAAGTAGGAGGGAGGGCTAGTAATGAGCAGTTCTTC
NA | NA | TRBJ1-4 | 17 | TRBV5-1 | CASSKMDPGQLHEKLFF | TGCGCCAGCAGCAAGATGGACCCCGGACAGTTGCATGAAAAACTGTTTTTT
TRBD1 | NA | TRBJ1-1 | 15 | TRBV4-2 | CASSQEQGANTEAFF | TGTGCCAGCAGCCAAGAGCAGGGGGCGAACACTGAAGCTTTCTTT
TRBD2 | NA | TRBJ2-7 | 15 | TRBV5-5 | CASSWVVAGAYEQYF | TGTGCCAGCAGCTGGGTAGTAGCGGGGGCCTACGAGCAGTACTTC
NA | NA | TRBJ2-7 | 15 | TRBV7-2 | CASSLESGSHYEQYF | TGTGCCAGCAGCTTAGAGTCAGGGAGTCACTACGAGCAGTACTTC
TRBD1 | NA | TRBJ1-2 | 15 | TRBV29-1 | CSVEWFGTGDYGYTF | TGCAGCGTTGAATGGTTCGGGACAGGAGACTATGGCTACACCTTC
TRBD1 | NA | TRBJ1-6 | 15 | TRBV15 | CATSRGGTGASPLHF | TGTGCCACCAGCAGAGGGGGGACAGGGGCTTCACCCCTCCACTTT
NA | NA | TRBJ2-6 | 16 | TRBV5-8 | CASSLVLGAGANVLTF | TGTGCCAGCAGCTTGGTTCTAGGGGCTGGGGCCAACGTCCTGACTTTC
NA | NA | TRBJ1-2 | 15 | TRBV27 | CASSPGAGGAVGYTF | TGTGCCAGCAGTCCAGGGGCAGGAGGGGCGGTTGGCTACACCTTC
NA | many | TRBJ2-3 | 15 | TRBV7-9 | CASSPTITRTDTQYF | TGTGCCAGCAGCCCCACGATTACACGCACAGATACGCAGTATTTT
NA | many | TRBJ2-1 | 14 | TRBV7-9 | CASSAIRAYNEQFF | TGTGCCAGCAGCGCCATACGGGCCTACAATGAGCAGTTCTTC
NA | NA | TRBJ2-5 | 15 | TRBV9 | CASSVGNGGPPGLYF | TGTGCCAGCAGCGTAGGGAATGGGGGGCCACCCGGTCTGTACTTC
NA | NA | TRBJ1-1 | 15 | TRBV9 | CASSVEGQVYTEAFF | TGTGCCAGCAGCGTAGAGGGGCAGGTATACACTGAAGCTTTCTTT
TRBD1 | few | TRBJ2-1 | 16 | TRBV25-1 | CASSEWEDRDLNEQFF | TGTGCCAGCAGTGAATGGGAGGACAGGGACCTCAATGAGCAGTTCTTC
NA | NA | TRBJ2-2 | 13 | TRBV7-2 | CASSQTYTGELFF | TGTGCCAGCAGCCAGACGTACACCGGGGAGCTGTTTTTT
NA | few | TRBJ1-5 | 14 | TRBV30 | CAWKRGGPNQPQHF | TGTGCCTGGAAGAGGGGGGGACCTAATCAGCCCCAGCATTTT
TRBD1 | NA | TRBJ1-2 | 14 | TRBV2 | CASKMTGVGYGYTF | TGTGCCAGCAAAATGACAGGGGTTGGCTATGGCTACACCTTC
TRBD1 | NA | TRBJ1-2 | 17 | TRBV9 | CASSDRGSPSANYGYTF | TGTGCCAGCAGCGACAGGGGATCCCCCTCTGCTAACTATGGCTACACCTTC
TRBD2 | NA | TRBJ2-1 | 17 | TRBV4-2 | CASSQLGTSGGINEQFF | TGTGCCAGCAGCCAGCTAGGGACTAGCGGGGGGATCAATGAGCAGTTCTTC
TRBD2 | few | TRBJ2-5 | 13 | TRBV7-2 | CASSFGLGGTQYF | TGTGCCAGCAGCTTTGGACTAGGTGGGACCCAGTACTTC
NA | NA | TRBJ1-1 | 12 | TRBV6-2/TRBV6-3 | CSTLSGNTEAFF | TGTTCTACCCTGTCCGGCAACACTGAAGCTTTCTTT
TRBD1 | NA | TRBJ2-5 | 14 | TRBV12-3/TRBV12-4 | CASRGTGEGETQYF | TGTGCCAGCAGGGGGACAGGGGAAGGGGAGACCCAGTACTTC
TRBD1 | few | TRBJ2-4 | 13 | TRBV4-3 | CASGLGQGDIQYF | TGCGCCAGCGGCCTAGGACAGGGGGACATTCAGTACTTC
NA | many | TRBJ1-6 | 14 | TRBV20-1 | CSAWGGYPGSPLHF | TGCAGTGCTTGGGGGGGATACCCGGGGTCACCCCTCCACTTT
NA | NA | TRBJ2-4 | 16 | TRBV2 | CASSESAGIAKNIQYF | TGTGCCAGCAGTGAATCGGCGGGAATAGCCAAAAACATTCAGTACTTC
NA | few | TRBJ2-5 | 13 | TRBV20-1 | CSARSQVGETQYF | TGCAGTGCTAGATCCCAGGTCGGGGAGACCCAGTACTTC
TRBD1 | NA | TRBJ1-1 | 17 | TRBV4-2 | CASSHDGQGASVTEAFF | TGTGCCAGCAGCCATGACGGGCAGGGGGCGTCGGTTACTGAAGCTTTCTTT
NA | few | TRBJ1-5 | 14 | TRBV7-9 | CASEDLNSNQPQHF | TGTGCCAGCGAGGATCTTAATAGCAATCAGCCCCAGCATTTT
NA | once | TRBJ2-1 | 13 | TRBV5-1 | CASSFGLTSEQFF | TGCGCCAGCAGCTTCGGCCTTACAAGTGAGCAGTTCTTC